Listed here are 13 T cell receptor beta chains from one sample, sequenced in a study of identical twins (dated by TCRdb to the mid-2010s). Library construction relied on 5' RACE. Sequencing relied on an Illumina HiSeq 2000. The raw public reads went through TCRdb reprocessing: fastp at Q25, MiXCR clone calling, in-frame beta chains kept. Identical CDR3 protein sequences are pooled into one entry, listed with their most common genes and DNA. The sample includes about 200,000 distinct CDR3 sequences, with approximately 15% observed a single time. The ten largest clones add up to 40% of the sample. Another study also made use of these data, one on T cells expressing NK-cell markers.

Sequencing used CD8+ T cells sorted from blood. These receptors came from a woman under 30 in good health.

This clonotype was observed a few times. The DNA of the CDR3 is TGTGCCAGCAGCCAGTACAGCTGGGACATTCAGTACTTC. Protein: CASSQYSWDIQYF. The gene calls are TRBV9 and TRBJ2-4; D remains unclear. Germline CDR1 reads SGDLS; CDR2 reads YYNGEE. Trimming left V 4 bases short and J 8 bases short, with 13 bases between. The CDR3 contains 13 residues.

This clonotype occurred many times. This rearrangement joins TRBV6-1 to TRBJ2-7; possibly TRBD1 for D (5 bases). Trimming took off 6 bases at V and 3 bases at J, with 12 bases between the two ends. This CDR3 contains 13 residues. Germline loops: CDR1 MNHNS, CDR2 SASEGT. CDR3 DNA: TGTGCCAGCAGCCCCGGACACCGCTACGAGCAGTACTTC. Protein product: CASSPGHRYEQYF.

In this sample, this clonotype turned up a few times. CDR3 DNA sequence: TGTGCCAGCAGCGTAGTTCCGACTGACGAGCAGTACTTC. This sequence encodes CASSVVPTDEQYF. This chain connects TRBV9 to TRBJ2-7; D not certain. Trimming left V 0 bases short and J 5 bases short, with 9 bases between. The germline V gene has CDR1 SGDLS and CDR2 YYNGEE. CDR3 size: 13 residues.

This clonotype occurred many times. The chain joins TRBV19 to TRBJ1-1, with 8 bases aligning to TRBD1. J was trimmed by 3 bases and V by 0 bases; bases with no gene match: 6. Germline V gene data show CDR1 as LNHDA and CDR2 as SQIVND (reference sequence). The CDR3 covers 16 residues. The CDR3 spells CASSIDPDREYTEAFF. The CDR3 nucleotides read TGTGCCAGTAGTATAGATCCGGACAGGGAGTACACTGAAGCTTTCTTT.

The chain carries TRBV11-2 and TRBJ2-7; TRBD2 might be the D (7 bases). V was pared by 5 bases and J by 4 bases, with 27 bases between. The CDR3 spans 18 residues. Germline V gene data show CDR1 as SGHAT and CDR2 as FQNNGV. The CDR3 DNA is TGTGCCAGCAGCCCGCGAATCGATAGGGGGGGGCGACCGTACGAGCAGTACTTC. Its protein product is CASSPRIDRGGRPYEQYF.

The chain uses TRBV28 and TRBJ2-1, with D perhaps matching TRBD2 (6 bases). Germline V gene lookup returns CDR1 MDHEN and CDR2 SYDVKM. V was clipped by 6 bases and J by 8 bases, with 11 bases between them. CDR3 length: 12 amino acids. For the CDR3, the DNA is TGTGCCAGCAGACATACTAGCTATGAGCAGTTCTTC. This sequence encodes CASRHTSYEQFF.

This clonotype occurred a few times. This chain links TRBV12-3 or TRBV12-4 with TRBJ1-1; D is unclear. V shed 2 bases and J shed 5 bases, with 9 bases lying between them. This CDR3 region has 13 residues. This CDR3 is CASSLLRRTEAFF. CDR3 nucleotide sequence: TGTGCCAGCAGTTTACTGAGGCGGACTGAAGCTTTCTTT.

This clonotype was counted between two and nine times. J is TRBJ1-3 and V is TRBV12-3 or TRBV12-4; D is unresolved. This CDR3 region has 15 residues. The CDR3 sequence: CASGGFDTSGNTIYF. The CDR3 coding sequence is TGTGCATCCGGCGGATTCGATACCTCTGGAAACACCATATATTTT.

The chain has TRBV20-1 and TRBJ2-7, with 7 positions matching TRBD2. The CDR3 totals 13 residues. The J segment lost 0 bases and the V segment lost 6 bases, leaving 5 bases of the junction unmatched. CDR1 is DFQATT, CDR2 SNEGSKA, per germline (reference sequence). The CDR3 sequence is CSAKLAISYEQYF. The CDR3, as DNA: TGCAGTGCAAAACTAGCGATCTCCTACGAGCAGTACTTC.

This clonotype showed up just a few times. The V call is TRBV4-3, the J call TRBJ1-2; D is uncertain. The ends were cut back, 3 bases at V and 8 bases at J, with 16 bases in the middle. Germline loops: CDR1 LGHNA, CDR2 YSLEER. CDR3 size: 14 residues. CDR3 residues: CASSQDFGPTGYTF. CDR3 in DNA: TGCGCCAGCAGCCAGGACTTTGGTCCGACCGGCTACACCTTC.

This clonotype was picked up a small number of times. The CDR3 sequence: CASITARGFKLDFNEQFF. The CDR3 DNA follows: TGTGCCAGCATAACTGCGCGGGGGTTCAAACTAGACTTTAATGAGCAGTTCTTC. This chain connects TRBV5-6 to TRBJ2-1, with 7 bases lining up with TRBD2. The CDR3 length is 18 residues. With 6 bases clipped from V and 7 bases from J, the junction kept 22 bases outside the gene matches. Looked up from germline, CDR1 is SGHDT and CDR2 is YYEEEE. The full variable domain, with the rest looked up from reference TRBV5-6 and TRBJ2-1, is DAGVTQSPTHLIKTRGQQVTLRCSPKSGHDTVSWYQQALGQGPQFIFQYYEEEERQRGNFPDRFSGHQFPNYSSELNVNALLLGDSALYLCASITARGFKLDFNEQFFGPGTRLTVL.

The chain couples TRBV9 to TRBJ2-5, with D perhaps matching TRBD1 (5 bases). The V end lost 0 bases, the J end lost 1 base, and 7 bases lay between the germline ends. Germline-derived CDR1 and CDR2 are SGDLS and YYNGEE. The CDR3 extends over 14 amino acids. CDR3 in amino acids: CASSVGGAQETQYF. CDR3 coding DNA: TGTGCCAGCAGCGTAGGTGGGGCCCAAGAGACCCAGTACTTC.

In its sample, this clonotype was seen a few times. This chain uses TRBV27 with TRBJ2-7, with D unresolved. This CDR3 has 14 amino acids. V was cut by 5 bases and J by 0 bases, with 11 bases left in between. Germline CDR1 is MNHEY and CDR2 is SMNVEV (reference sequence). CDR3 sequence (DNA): TGTGCCAGCAGTCCCTCTCAGTACTCCTACGAGCAGTACTTC. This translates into CASSPSQYSYEQYF.